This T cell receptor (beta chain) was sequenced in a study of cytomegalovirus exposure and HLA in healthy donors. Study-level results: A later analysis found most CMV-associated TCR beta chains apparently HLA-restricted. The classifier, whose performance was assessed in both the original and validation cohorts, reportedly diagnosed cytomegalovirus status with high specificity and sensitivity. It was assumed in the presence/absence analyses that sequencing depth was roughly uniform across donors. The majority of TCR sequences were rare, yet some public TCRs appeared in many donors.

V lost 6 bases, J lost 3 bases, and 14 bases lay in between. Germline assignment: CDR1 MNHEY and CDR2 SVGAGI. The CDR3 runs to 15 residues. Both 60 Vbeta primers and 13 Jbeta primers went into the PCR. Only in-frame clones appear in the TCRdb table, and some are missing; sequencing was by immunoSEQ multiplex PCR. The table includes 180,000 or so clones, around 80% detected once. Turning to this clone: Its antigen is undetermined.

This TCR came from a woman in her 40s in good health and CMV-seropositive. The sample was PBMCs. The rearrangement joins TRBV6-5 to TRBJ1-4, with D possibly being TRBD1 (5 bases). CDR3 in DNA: TGTGCCAGCAGCCGCCGGCCGGGGGCTAATGAAAAACTGTTTTTT. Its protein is CASSRRPGANEKLFF.